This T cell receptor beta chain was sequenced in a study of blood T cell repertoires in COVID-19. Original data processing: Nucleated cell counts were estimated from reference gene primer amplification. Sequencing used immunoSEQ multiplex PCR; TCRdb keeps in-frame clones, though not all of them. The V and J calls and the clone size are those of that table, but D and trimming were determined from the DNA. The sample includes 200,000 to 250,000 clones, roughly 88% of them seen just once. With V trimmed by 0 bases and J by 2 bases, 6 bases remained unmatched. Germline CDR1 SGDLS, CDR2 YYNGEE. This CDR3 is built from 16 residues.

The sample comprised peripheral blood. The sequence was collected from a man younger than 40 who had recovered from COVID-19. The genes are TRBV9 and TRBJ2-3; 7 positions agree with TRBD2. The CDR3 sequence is CASSVEAGVHTDTQYF. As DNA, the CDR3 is TGTGCCAGCAGCGTAGAGGCGGGGGTCCACACAGATACGCAGTATTTT.